Listed below are T cell receptor beta chains from one sample, sequenced in a study of blood T cells in healthy people across ages. TCRdb redid the calling of the 5' RACE reads with MiXCR, one entry per CDR3 protein. The table has 650,000 to 950,000 distinct CDR3 sequences, around 42% seen once. The sample consisted of blood. Receptors originate from a man aged 55 to 70 in good health. Each CDR3 is given with its conserved first and last residue. Fields, in order: J gene, V gene, CDR3 protein.

- | TRBV13 | CASSSNRVSRETQYF
TRBJ2-7 | TRBV5-1 | CASSAGQNTYEQYF
TRBJ2-3 | TRBV7-2 | CASSLGQGRTDTQYF
TRBJ1-1 | TRBV4-3 | CASSQVMAMNTEAFF
TRBJ2-5 | TRBV3-1 | CTSSQDLAGGKETQYF
TRBJ2-1 | TRBV2 | CATREKRGGSSYNEQFF
TRBJ1-2 | TRBV20-1 | CSARGSAGGGLYGYTF
TRBJ2-5 | TRBV24-1 | CATRLAAQETQYF
TRBJ2-7 | TRBV5-1 | CASSLRPQTGNSYEQYF
TRBJ1-1 | TRBV9 | CASSASQGWTEAFF
TRBJ1-6 | TRBV15 | CATSRDPGTRANSPLHF
TRBJ1-1 | TRBV29-1 | CSVRDFGTEAFF
TRBJ1-1 | TRBV20-1 | CSAREDRENTEAFF
TRBJ2-1 | TRBV4-3 | CASSQDRPSGGLGEQFF
TRBJ2-1 | TRBV11-1 | CASGAGNEQFF
TRBJ2-7 | TRBV5-4 | CASSNQGSYEQYF
TRBJ2-7 | TRBV4-3 | CSSSQGRDASYEQYF
- | TRBV11-2 | CASSQHSQETQYF